These T cell receptor beta chains were read from a single sample in a study of cytomegalovirus exposure and HLA in healthy donors. The method was immunoSEQ multiplex PCR; TCRdb's version includes in-frame clones alone and lacks a portion of them. The table lists approximately 180,000 clones, around 80% of them singletons. The material sequenced was PBMCs. The receptors here all came from a young woman in good health and CMV-seronegative. Each CDR3 is given with its conserved first and last residue. A D gene is named only where the DNA matches it firmly. For some rows the clone size is stated as once, few or many, or as a class when expanded; others skip it.

clone size: -
D gene: -
J gene: TRBJ1-2
CDR3 length: 15
V gene: TRBV7-2
CDR3 DNA: TGTGCCAGCAGACAAAGACAGTCCCCCAACTATGGCTACACCTTC
CDR3 protein: CASRQRQSPNYGYTF

clone size: once
D gene: -
J gene: TRBJ1-3
CDR3 length: 14
V gene: TRBV7-9
CDR3 DNA: TGTGCCAGCCTTGGGGGGGGAATAAGAAACACCATATATTTT
CDR3 protein: CASLGGGIRNTIYF

clone size: -
D gene: -
J gene: TRBJ2-6
CDR3 length: 15
V gene: TRBV19
CDR3 DNA: TGTGCCAGCCATGACAGGAACTCTGGGGCCAACGTCCTGACTTTC
CDR3 protein: CASHDRNSGANVLTF

clone size: -
D gene: TRBD1
J gene: TRBJ1-4
CDR3 length: 16
V gene: TRBV7-9
CDR3 DNA: TGTGCCAGCAGCTTAGCCGGTCAGGGGGGCGAACAACGACTGTTTTTT
CDR3 protein: CASSLAGQGGEQRLFF

clone size: few
D gene: -
J gene: TRBJ2-7
CDR3 length: 15
V gene: TRBV19
CDR3 DNA: TGTGCCAGTAGTATTGCGGACTTTCAAGACTACGAGCAGTACTTC
CDR3 protein: CASSIADFQDYEQYF

clone size: -
D gene: TRBD1
J gene: TRBJ2-5
CDR3 length: 15
V gene: TRBV6-5
CDR3 DNA: TGTGCCAGCAGCCGACAGGGGATGGGTAGGGAGACCCAGTACTTC
CDR3 protein: CASSRQGMGRETQYF

clone size: few
D gene: TRBD2
J gene: TRBJ2-5
CDR3 length: 17
V gene: TRBV27
CDR3 DNA: TGTGCCAGCAGTCTCCTCGGAGGACTAGCGGGAGGAGAGACCCAGTACTTC
CDR3 protein: CASSLLGGLAGGETQYF

clone size: -
D gene: TRBD1
J gene: TRBJ1-6
CDR3 length: 15
V gene: TRBV13
CDR3 DNA: TGTGCCAGCAGCCCGCAGACAGGGGCTAATTCACCCCTCCACTTT
CDR3 protein: CASSPQTGANSPLHF

clone size: few
D gene: TRBD2
J gene: TRBJ2-1
CDR3 length: 15
V gene: TRBV11-3
CDR3 DNA: TGTGCCAGCAGCATAGGACTAGCGGGGGCTGATGAGCAGTTCTTC
CDR3 protein: CASSIGLAGADEQFF

clone size: -
D gene: -
J gene: TRBJ2-3
CDR3 length: 14
V gene: TRBV18
CDR3 DNA: TGTGCCAGCTCACCAGATCAGGGTGGCAGTACGCAGTATTTT
CDR3 protein: CASSPDQGGSTQYF

clone size: -
D gene: -
J gene: TRBJ1-6
CDR3 length: 15
V gene: TRBV5-5
CDR3 DNA: TGTGCCAGCAGCTTTCGGGGAACGAGGAATTCACCCCTCCACTTT
CDR3 protein: CASSFRGTRNSPLHF

clone size: -
D gene: TRBD2
J gene: TRBJ2-4
CDR3 length: 15
V gene: TRBV19
CDR3 DNA: TGTGCCAGTAGTAGGGGACTACCCCTTCAAGACATTCAGTACTTC
CDR3 protein: CASSRGLPLQDIQYF

clone size: few
D gene: TRBD1
J gene: TRBJ2-7
CDR3 length: 16
V gene: TRBV6-6
CDR3 DNA: TGTGCCAGCAGTTCCCCCGGACAGGTACCACCTTACGAGCAGTACTTC
CDR3 protein: CASSSPGQVPPYEQYF

clone size: -
D gene: -
J gene: TRBJ1-1
CDR3 length: 14
V gene: TRBV27
CDR3 DNA: TGTGCCAGCAGTTTACCAGGGGCGAACACTGAAGCTTTCTTT
CDR3 protein: CASSLPGANTEAFF

clone size: -
D gene: -
J gene: TRBJ2-2
CDR3 length: 14
V gene: TRBV6-4
CDR3 DNA: TGTGCCAGCAGTGGTAACCCCGGCACCGGGGAGCTGTTTTTT
CDR3 protein: CASSGNPGTGELFF

clone size: -
D gene: TRBD1
J gene: TRBJ1-6
CDR3 length: 13
V gene: TRBV10-1
CDR3 DNA: TGCGCCAGCCCCGACAGGGATAATTCACCCCTCCACTTT
CDR3 protein: CASPDRDNSPLHF

clone size: -
D gene: -
J gene: TRBJ2-3
CDR3 length: 15
V gene: TRBV6-4
CDR3 DNA: TGTGCCAGCAGTGGACAGGCGTCTAGCACAGATACGCAGTATTTT
CDR3 protein: CASSGQASSTDTQYF

clone size: -
D gene: -
J gene: TRBJ2-2
CDR3 length: 14
V gene: TRBV10-3
CDR3 DNA: TGTGCCATCAGTGATCGGACTGACACCGGGGAGCTGTTTTTT
CDR3 protein: CAISDRTDTGELFF

clone size: -
D gene: -
J gene: TRBJ1-2
CDR3 length: 15
V gene: TRBV19
CDR3 DNA: TGTGCCAGTGGATCAGGGACAAGGGCCTACTATGGCTACACCTTC
CDR3 protein: CASGSGTRAYYGYTF

clone size: -
D gene: -
J gene: TRBJ2-1
CDR3 length: 16
V gene: TRBV9
CDR3 DNA: TGTGCCAGCAGCGTGGGCGGGCAGAACTCCTACAATGAGCAGTTCTTC
CDR3 protein: CASSVGGQNSYNEQFF

clone size: -
D gene: -
J gene: TRBJ2-5
CDR3 length: 15
V gene: TRBV28
CDR3 DNA: TGTGCCAGCAGTTTAATGGCGGGTAGCCAAGAGACCCAGTACTTC
CDR3 protein: CASSLMAGSQETQYF

clone size: -
D gene: TRBD1
J gene: TRBJ1-3
CDR3 length: 15
V gene: TRBV28
CDR3 DNA: TGTGCCAGCAGTCCGACAGGGGGCGAGAGGAACACCATATATTTT
CDR3 protein: CASSPTGGERNTIYF

clone size: -
D gene: -
J gene: TRBJ2-6
CDR3 length: 16
V gene: TRBV7-2
CDR3 DNA: TGTGCCAGCAGCTTAGGTCAGGGCTCTGGGGCCAACGGCCTGACTTTC
CDR3 protein: CASSLGQGSGANGLTF

clone size: -
D gene: -
J gene: TRBJ2-1
CDR3 length: 14
V gene: TRBV7-8
CDR3 DNA: TGTGCCAGCAGCCCGCGGCGCGCCCCTAATGAGCAGTTCTTC
CDR3 protein: CASSPRRAPNEQFF

clone size: -
D gene: -
J gene: TRBJ2-4
CDR3 length: 15
V gene: TRBV5-5
CDR3 DNA: TGTGCCAGCAGCTCCACGGTGGGTACGAGGGACATTCAGTACTTC
CDR3 protein: CASSSTVGTRDIQYF

clone size: -
D gene: -
J gene: TRBJ2-7
CDR3 length: 13
V gene: TRBV27
CDR3 DNA: TGTGCCAGCAGTTTCGGGCAGGGGGGCGAGCAGTACTTC
CDR3 protein: CASSFGQGGEQYF

clone size: -
D gene: TRBD1
J gene: TRBJ2-7
CDR3 length: 14
V gene: TRBV28
CDR3 DNA: TGTGCCAGCAGAACCGGGACAGCGACCTACGAGCAGTACTTC
CDR3 protein: CASRTGTATYEQYF

clone size: -
D gene: -
J gene: TRBJ1-1
CDR3 length: 14
V gene: TRBV10-1
CDR3 DNA: TGCGCCAGCAGTCGGGACTCGGTGGTCGCTGAAGCTTTCTTT
CDR3 protein: CASSRDSVVAEAFF

clone size: -
D gene: -
J gene: TRBJ2-6
CDR3 length: 18
V gene: TRBV5-1
CDR3 DNA: TGCGCCAGCAGCCCGGGGGGGACAGTCAGCTCTGGGGCCAACGGCCTGACTTTC
CDR3 protein: CASSPGGTVSSGANGLTF

clone size: -
D gene: -
J gene: TRBJ1-2
CDR3 length: 17
V gene: TRBV21-1
CDR3 DNA: TGTGCCAGCAGCAAAGTTCGGGGTTCGGGGGTAGGATATGGCTACACCTTC
CDR3 protein: CASSKVRGSGVGYGYTF

clone size: -
D gene: TRBD1
J gene: TRBJ1-3
CDR3 length: 16
V gene: TRBV7-6
CDR3 DNA: TGTGCCAGCAGCCCGCGACAGGGGAACTCTGGAAACACCATATATTTT
CDR3 protein: CASSPRQGNSGNTIYF

clone size: -
D gene: -
J gene: TRBJ1-4
CDR3 length: 13
V gene: TRBV5-1
CDR3 DNA: TGCGCCAGCGGAGAAGCAACTAATGAAAAACTGTTTTTT
CDR3 protein: CASGEATNEKLFF

clone size: few
D gene: TRBD1
J gene: TRBJ2-6
CDR3 length: 17
V gene: TRBV7-9
CDR3 DNA: TGTTCCAGCAGCGCCCAGGGGGCCCGCTCTGGGGCCAACGTCCTGACTTTC
CDR3 protein: CSSSAQGARSGANVLTF

clone size: -
D gene: TRBD2
J gene: TRBJ2-7
CDR3 length: 16
V gene: TRBV28
CDR3 DNA: TGTGCCAGCAGCCCACAATGGACTAGCGGGAAATACGAGCAGTACTTC
CDR3 protein: CASSPQWTSGKYEQYF

clone size: -
D gene: TRBD2
J gene: TRBJ2-3
CDR3 length: 16
V gene: TRBV2
CDR3 DNA: TGTGCCAGCAGTGGACGGGCTAGCGGTTCGGGAGATACGCAGTATTTT
CDR3 protein: CASSGRASGSGDTQYF

clone size: -
D gene: -
J gene: TRBJ1-2
CDR3 length: 14
V gene: TRBV21-1
CDR3 DNA: TGTGCCAGCAGCAAGTGGGCAACTAACTATGGCTACACCTTC
CDR3 protein: CASSKWATNYGYTF

clone size: few
D gene: -
J gene: TRBJ2-1
CDR3 length: 16
V gene: TRBV11-3
CDR3 DNA: TGTGCCAGCAGCTCTCAGACTAGTTTATCCTACAATGAGCAGTTCTTC
CDR3 protein: CASSSQTSLSYNEQFF

clone size: -
D gene: TRBD1
J gene: TRBJ2-6
CDR3 length: 16
V gene: TRBV10-3
CDR3 DNA: TGTGCCATCAGTGAGGGACAGGGCTCTGGGGCCAACGTCCTGACTTTC
CDR3 protein: CAISEGQGSGANVLTF

clone size: -
D gene: TRBD2
J gene: TRBJ2-4
CDR3 length: 14
V gene: TRBV5-4
CDR3 DNA: TGTGCCAGCAGCTTCGGGGGGGTCAAAAACATTCAGTACTTC
CDR3 protein: CASSFGGVKNIQYF

clone size: few
D gene: TRBD1
J gene: TRBJ2-5
CDR3 length: 15
V gene: TRBV28
CDR3 DNA: TGTGCCAGCAGTTTAGCCGGGACAGGGCAAGAGACCCAGTACTTC
CDR3 protein: CASSLAGTGQETQYF

clone size: -
D gene: TRBD2
J gene: TRBJ2-2
CDR3 length: 16
V gene: TRBV4-1
CDR3 DNA: TGCGCCAGCAGAAGCGGCGCGGGAGTGAGCGCCGGGGAGCTGTTTTTT
CDR3 protein: CASRSGAGVSAGELFF

clone size: -
D gene: -
J gene: TRBJ2-6
CDR3 length: 15
V gene: TRBV28
CDR3 DNA: TGTGCCAGCAGTTGGGACAACTCTGGGGCCAACGTCCTGACTTTC
CDR3 protein: CASSWDNSGANVLTF

clone size: -
D gene: -
J gene: TRBJ2-3
CDR3 length: 14
V gene: TRBV13
CDR3 DNA: TGTGCCAGCAGCTTAGCACTCGGCACAGATACGCAGTATTTT
CDR3 protein: CASSLALGTDTQYF

clone size: -
D gene: TRBD1
J gene: TRBJ2-7
CDR3 length: 13
V gene: TRBV27
CDR3 DNA: TGTGCCAGCGGGACAGGGGGTACCTACGAGCAGTACTTC
CDR3 protein: CASGTGGTYEQYF

clone size: few
D gene: -
J gene: TRBJ1-6
CDR3 length: 11
V gene: TRBV20-1
CDR3 DNA: TGCAGTGCTAGACCCCGGACAGAACTCCACTTT
CDR3 protein: CSARPRTELHF

clone size: -
D gene: -
J gene: TRBJ1-2
CDR3 length: 13
V gene: TRBV6-5
CDR3 DNA: TGTGCCAGCAGCCACCTGGGCCGAGGGGGCTACACCTTC
CDR3 protein: CASSHLGRGGYTF

clone size: -
D gene: -
J gene: TRBJ1-2
CDR3 length: 16
V gene: TRBV2
CDR3 DNA: TGTGCCAGCAGCACCGAACGACAACCCTGGGCCTATGGCTACACCTTC
CDR3 protein: CASSTERQPWAYGYTF

clone size: once
D gene: TRBD1
J gene: TRBJ1-1
CDR3 length: 17
V gene: TRBV7-9
CDR3 DNA: TGTGCCAGCAGCTTTCGTGACAGGGGGCGCTGGAACACTGAAGCTTTCTTT
CDR3 protein: CASSFRDRGRWNTEAFF

clone size: -
D gene: -
J gene: TRBJ2-2
CDR3 length: 13
V gene: TRBV6-1
CDR3 DNA: TGTGCCAGCAGTGGACAGGACACCGGGGAGCTGTTTTTT
CDR3 protein: CASSGQDTGELFF

clone size: -
D gene: TRBD1
J gene: TRBJ1-6
CDR3 length: 16
V gene: TRBV4-1
CDR3 DNA: TGCGCCAGCAGCCAAGGAATGGGGACAGGAAATTCACCCCTCCACTTT
CDR3 protein: CASSQGMGTGNSPLHF

clone size: -
D gene: -
J gene: TRBJ1-1
CDR3 length: 14
V gene: TRBV28
CDR3 DNA: TGTGCCAGCAGTACAGGGTTCATGAACACTGAAGCTTTCTTT
CDR3 protein: CASSTGFMNTEAFF

clone size: -
D gene: TRBD2
J gene: TRBJ2-5
CDR3 length: 16
V gene: TRBV9
CDR3 DNA: TGTGCCAGCAGCGTAGGGTTGCGGGAGGGGTGGGAGACCCAGTACTTC
CDR3 protein: CASSVGLREGWETQYF

clone size: -
D gene: -
J gene: TRBJ1-1
CDR3 length: 14
V gene: TRBV5-1
CDR3 DNA: TGCGCCAGCAGCTTGTGGAGGGGATCCACTGAAGCTTTCTTT
CDR3 protein: CASSLWRGSTEAFF

clone size: -
D gene: TRBD1
J gene: TRBJ2-2
CDR3 length: 14
V gene: TRBV6-4
CDR3 DNA: TGTGCCAGCAGACGGGACAGGGGAGCCGGGGAGCTGTTTTTT
CDR3 protein: CASRRDRGAGELFF

clone size: once
D gene: TRBD2
J gene: TRBJ2-2
CDR3 length: 15
V gene: TRBV12-5
CDR3 DNA: TGTGCTAGTGGGGTGGCGGGAGCAGACACCGGGGAGCTGTTTTTT
CDR3 protein: CASGVAGADTGELFF

clone size: -
D gene: TRBD1
J gene: TRBJ2-3
CDR3 length: 16
V gene: TRBV7-8
CDR3 DNA: TGTGCCAGCAGCTTGAGGGGGCAAGGGAGCACAGATACGCAGTATTTT
CDR3 protein: CASSLRGQGSTDTQYF

clone size: -
D gene: TRBD2
J gene: TRBJ2-3
CDR3 length: 16
V gene: TRBV28
CDR3 DNA: TGTGCCAGCAGTTCCCCCTCGCGAGCGGGGGATTATACGCAGTATTTT
CDR3 protein: CASSSPSRAGDYTQYF

clone size: -
D gene: -
J gene: TRBJ1-1
CDR3 length: 13
V gene: TRBV2
CDR3 DNA: TGTGCCAGCAAGAGGGGGGGGAACACTGAAGCTTTCTTT
CDR3 protein: CASKRGGNTEAFF